This entry is about one T cell receptor (beta chain). The sample originates from a study of OX40 agonist ivuxolimab in advanced cancers. Using immunoSEQ multiplex PCR, the repertoire was profiled, and TCRdb retains in-frame clones only, with some absent. The repertoire has 68,000 or so clones, about 82% of them found once; the top ten carry approximately 10%. The TCR comes from an adult with an advanced solid tumor such as melanoma, head and neck, liver or kidney cancer. The source was CD4+ or CD8+ T cells sorted from blood, collected in a trial of the OX40 agonist ivuxolimab.

CDR3 coding DNA: TGTGCCAGCAGCGCTGGGACAGCTAACTATGGCTACACCTTC. This sequence encodes CASSAGTANYGYTF. The chain joins TRBV9 to TRBJ1-2; 7 nucleotides line up with TRBD1. The J segment lost 0 bases and the V segment lost 3 bases, leaving 2 bases of the junction unmatched. The CDR3 extends over 14 amino acids. Germline values: CDR1 SGDLS, CDR2 YYNGEE.